This T cell receptor beta chain was recorded in a study of T cell responses to AZD1222 COVID-19 vaccine. Germline lookup yields CDR1 LGHDT and CDR2 YNNKEL (reference sequence). V gave up 4 bases and J gave up 4 bases, with 10 bases separating them. The CDR3 has 13 residues. Sequencing was performed with immunoSEQ multiplex PCR; in TCRdb, only in-frame clones are kept and a portion is missing. The sample holds 95,000 to 150,000 clones; approximately 86% are singletons and the top ten take around 2.9%. Whole-study findings and limits: Regions 160-218 and 743-854 held dominance among vaccine-associated CD4 TCRs, which spanned spike. Donors were largely white British and mainly female; clonal diversity was possibly underestimated.

As concerns this clone: What it recognizes is unknown.

The clonotype comes from an adult who received the AZD1222 COVID-19 vaccine. The V call is TRBV3-1 (or the pseudogene TRBV3-2), the J call TRBJ1-1, with D possibly TRBD1 on 6 matching bases. This material consisted of peripheral blood, taken 28 days after the second AZD1222 dose. The CDR3 DNA follows: TGTGCCAGCAGCCTGGGGGGCCGCACTGAAGCTTTCTTT. It encodes CASSLGGRTEAFF.